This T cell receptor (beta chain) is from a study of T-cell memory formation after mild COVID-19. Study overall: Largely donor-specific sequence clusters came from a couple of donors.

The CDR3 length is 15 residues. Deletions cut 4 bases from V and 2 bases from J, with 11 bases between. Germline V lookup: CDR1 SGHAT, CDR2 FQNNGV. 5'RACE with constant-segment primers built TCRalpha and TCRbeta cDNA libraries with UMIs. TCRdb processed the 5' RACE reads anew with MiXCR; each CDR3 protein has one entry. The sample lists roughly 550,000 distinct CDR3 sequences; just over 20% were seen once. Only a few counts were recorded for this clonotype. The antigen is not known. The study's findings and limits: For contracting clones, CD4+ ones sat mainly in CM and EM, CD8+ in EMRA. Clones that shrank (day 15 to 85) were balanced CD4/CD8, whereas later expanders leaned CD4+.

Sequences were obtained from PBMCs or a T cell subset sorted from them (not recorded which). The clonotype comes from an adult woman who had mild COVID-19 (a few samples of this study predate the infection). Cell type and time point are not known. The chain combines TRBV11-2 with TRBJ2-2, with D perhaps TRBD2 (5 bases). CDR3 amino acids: CASSSWELNTGELFF. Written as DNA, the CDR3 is TGTGCCAGCAGCTCGTGGGAGCTTAACACCGGGGAGCTGTTTTTT. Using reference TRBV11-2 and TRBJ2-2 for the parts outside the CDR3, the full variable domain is EAGVAQSPRYKIIEKRQSVAFWCNPISGHATLYWYQQILGQGPKLLIQFQNNGVVDDSQLPKDRFSAERLKGVDSTLKIQPAKLEDSAVYLCASSSWELNTGELFFGEGSRLTVL.